The 24 T cell receptor beta chains listed next were all sequenced from one sample in a study of blood T cell repertoires in COVID-19. TCRdb keeps only in-frame clones here, not all; method: immunoSEQ multiplex PCR. The sample comprises about 190,000 clones, over 80% of which are singletons, and approximately 8% rests with the top ten. The source material was peripheral blood. The receptors here all came from an older woman with COVID-19, enrolled during active disease.

The chain is built from TRBV28 and TRBJ1-1; D might be TRBD1 (5 bases). V was shortened by 7 bases and J by 6 bases, with 21 bases between the two germline ends. CDR3 length: 15 residues. CDR1 MDHEN and CDR2 SYDVKM come from the germline V gene. CDR3 region: CASKVPLSRVAEAFF. As DNA, the CDR3 is TGTGCCAGCAAAGTGCCATTAAGCAGGGTCGCTGAAGCTTTCTTT.

The V call is TRBV5-4, the J call TRBJ1-3; no reliable D call. Trimming shortened V by 0 bases and J by 8 bases, and 18 bases separated the two germline ends. Germline V gene sequence: CDR1 SGHNT, CDR2 YYREEE (reference sequence). CDR3 length: 16 residues. Here the CDR3 reads CASSLDPGSEGDTIYF. DNA for the CDR3: TGTGCCAGCAGCTTGGATCCTGGCAGTGAGGGTGACACCATATATTTT.

The CDR3 loop reads CASRIDSSYEQYF. CDR3 bases: TGTGCCAGCAGAATAGACAGCTCCTACGAGCAGTACTTC. The genes are TRBV28 and TRBJ2-7; weak D call: TRBD1 (5 bases). V dropped 6 bases and J dropped 0 bases, with 9 bases sitting between them. This CDR3 is built from 13 residues. Germline V gene data show CDR1 as MDHEN and CDR2 as SYDVKM.

This chain links TRBV21-1 with TRBJ2-7; whether TRBD2, the table's D call, matches the DNA was not checked. TRBV21-1 is tagged as a pseudogene. CDR3 length: 19 amino acids. The DNA of the CDR3 is TGTGCCAGCAGCCCACGGACTACTCTAACCCCACCCCATAACTACGAGCAGTACGTC. Translating it yields CASSPRTTLTPPHNYEQYV.

The CDR3 DNA is TGTGCCAGCAGCCATAGCCGGGGGGGCTATGGCTACACCTTC. Residues: CASSHSRGGYGYTF. The V and J genes are TRBV11-2 and TRBJ1-2; D may be TRBD1 (5 bases). The V and J ends lost 5 bases and 4 bases respectively, with 14 bases between them. The germline V gene encodes CDR1 SGHAT and CDR2 FQNNGV. CDR3 size: 14 residues.

The V call is TRBV29-1, the J call TRBJ1-1; D may be TRBD1 (6 bases). Germline-derived CDR1 and CDR2 are SQVTM and ANQGSEA. The V gene lost 6 bases and the J gene lost 1 base, with 12 bases spanning the gap. The CDR3 is 13 residues long. The CDR3 bases are TGCAGCGTGCCAGGGGCGGGGAACACTGAAGCTTTCTTT. It specifies CSVPGAGNTEAFF.

This chain uses TRBV11-3 with TRBJ2-1; 9 bases map to TRBD1. This CDR3 has 15 amino acids. CDR1 and CDR2 (germline): SGHNT, YENEEA. Trimming cost V 5 bases and J 3 bases; bases outside gene matches: 5. The CDR3: CASSPGTGNYNEQFF. The CDR3 coding sequence is TGTGCCAGCAGCCCTGGGACAGGGAACTACAATGAGCAGTTCTTC. Full variable domain (remainder filled in from reference TRBV11-3 and TRBJ2-1): EAGVVQSPRYKIIEKKQPVAFWCNPISGHNTLYWYLQNLGQGPELLIRYENEEAVDDSQLPKDRFSAERLKGVDSTLKIQPAELGDSAVYLCASSPGTGNYNEQFFGPGTRLTVL.

The chain couples TRBV2 to TRBJ2-1; weak D call: TRBD1 (5 bases). Germline CDR1 reads SNHLY; CDR2 reads FYNNEI. V was pared by 4 bases and J by 6 bases, with 10 bases between. The CDR3 is 13 residues long. The CDR3 DNA is TGTGCCAGCAGTGTTCAGGGCTTCAATGAGCAGTTCTTC. It codes for CASSVQGFNEQFF.

This chain uses TRBV7-3 with TRBJ2-2, with 12 nucleotides matching TRBD2. With V trimmed by 2 bases and J by 4 bases, 2 bases remained unmatched. There are 16 residues in the CDR3. Germline CDR1 reads SGHTA; CDR2 reads FQGTGA. CDR3 coding DNA: TGTGCCAGCAGCTTACTAGCGGGGGGGCCCACCGGGGAGCTGTTTTTT. It is translated as CASSLLAGGPTGELFF.

This sequence joins TRBV7-3 and TRBJ1-6; D unclear. Trimming took 5 bases from V and 8 from J, leaving 19 bases between them. This CDR3 region has 16 residues. CDR1 SGHTA and CDR2 FQGTGA come from the germline V gene. The CDR3 bases are TGTGCCAGCAGCGCCTCTGGAGGAGGCGGGGATTCACCCCTCCACTTT. This sequence encodes CASSASGGGGDSPLHF.

This clone was picked up a small number of times. The chain employs TRBV19 and TRBJ1-5, with D uncertain. The CDR3 length is 11 residues. The germline CDR1 and CDR2 sequences are LNHDA and SQIVND (reference sequence). V lost 4 bases, J lost 9 bases, and 7 bases lay in between. CDR3: CASSTGLPQHF. In DNA form, the CDR3 reads TGTGCCAGTAGTACTGGGCTGCCCCAGCATTTT.

In DNA, the CDR3 is TGTGCCAGCACCTCTACACAGGAAGGGGAGCCCCAGCATTTT. Translation: CASTSTQEGEPQHF. This chain connects TRBV28 to TRBJ1-5; a possible D gene is TRBD1 (5 bases). Germline V gene sequence: CDR1 MDHEN, CDR2 SYDVKM. The CDR3 runs 14 residues. Trimming shortened V by 7 bases and J by 8 bases, and 18 bases separated the two germline ends.

The chain uses TRBV29-1 and TRBJ2-7, with D possibly TRBD2 on 7 matching bases. The V gene lost 7 bases and the J gene lost 6 bases, with 28 bases spanning the gap. Germline-derived CDR1 and CDR2 are SQVTM and ANQGSEA. The CDR3 is made up of 16 amino acids. The CDR3 here is CSALGLADSPGGEQYF. The DNA for the CDR3 is TGCAGCGCCCTCGGATTGGCGGACAGTCCGGGAGGCGAGCAGTACTTC.

This chain joins TRBV2 and TRBJ1-5, with TRBD1 matching 8 bases. V was clipped by 5 bases and J by 4 bases; unmatched bases: 7. This CDR3 contains 15 residues. CDR1 and CDR2 from the germline V gene are SNHLY and FYNNEI. The CDR3, as DNA: TGTGCCAGCAGTCACTCCGGGACAGGAAATCAGCCCCAGCATTTT. Its protein product is CASSHSGTGNQPQHF.

The rearrangement joins TRBV5-1 to TRBJ2-2; D perhaps matches TRBD1 (5 bases). The CDR3 runs 14 residues. In germline, CDR1 is SGHRS, CDR2 YFSETQ. The germline V and J ends were trimmed by 4 bases and 4 bases, with 11 bases remaining between them. CDR3 region: CASSGQRSTGELFF. DNA for the CDR3: TGCGCCAGCAGCGGACAAAGGTCCACCGGGGAGCTGTTTTTT. Full variable domain (missing parts from reference TRBV5-1 and TRBJ2-2): KAGVTQTPRYLIKTRGQQVTLSCSPISGHRSVSWYQQTPGQGLQFLFEYFSETQRNKGNFPGRFSGRQFSNSRSEMNVSTLELGDSALYLCASSGQRSTGELFFGEGSRLTVL.

The chain recombines TRBV6-1 with TRBJ1-2; no clear D gene. The germline CDR1 and CDR2 sequences are MNHNS and SASEGT. Trimming removed 1 base from V and 2 bases from J, with 5 bases in between. The CDR3 consists of 13 residues. The CDR3 DNA follows: TGTGCCAGCAGTGAAGGTCGGAACTATGGCTACACCTTC. Protein: CASSEGRNYGYTF.

The rearrangement links TRBV28 to TRBJ2-5, with D possibly matching TRBD1 (5 bases). Germline CDR1 reads MDHEN; CDR2 reads SYDVKM. V lost 6 bases to trimming and J lost 1 base, with 15 bases between them. The CDR3 length is 15 residues. CDR3 protein: CASSQVLGAQETQYF. The CDR3 coding sequence is TGTGCCAGCAGCCAGGTGTTAGGGGCCCAAGAGACCCAGTACTTC.

The chain has TRBV28 and TRBJ2-5; a possible D gene is TRBD2 (5 bases). This CDR3 is built from 15 residues. The V gene lost 2 bases and the J gene lost 5 bases, with 15 bases spanning the gap. Germline lookup yields CDR1 MDHEN and CDR2 SYDVKM. CDR3: CASSLVGGSGETQYF. The CDR3 nucleotides read TGTGCCAGCAGTTTAGTCGGCGGGTCGGGGGAGACCCAGTACTTC.

This chain joins TRBV3-1 (or the pseudogene TRBV3-2) and TRBJ1-1; tentatively, D is TRBD1 (6 bases). Trimming removed 0 bases at V and 6 bases at J, with 17 bases between. This CDR3 has 16 amino acids. Per germline, CDR1 LGHDT and CDR2 YNNKEL (reference sequence). As DNA, the CDR3 is TGTGCCAGCAGCCAAGAAAATCTGGGGGGGCACGCTGAAGCTTTCTTT. Its translation is CASSQENLGGHAEAFF.

The chain recombines TRBV7-9 with TRBJ2-1, with D perhaps matching TRBD2 (6 bases). The CDR3 covers 15 residues. Germline V lookup: CDR1 SEHNR, CDR2 FQNEAQ (reference sequence). The germline V and J ends were trimmed by 8 bases and 4 bases, with 18 bases remaining between them. As DNA, the CDR3 is TGTGCCAGCTCCTCATGGGCTAGCGAGTACAATGAGCAGTTCTTC. As protein: CASSSWASEYNEQFF.

This chain uses TRBV5-6 with TRBJ1-1; 8 bases agree with TRBD1. The CDR3 has 13 amino acids. Germline values: CDR1 SGHDT, CDR2 YYEEEE. V shed 4 bases and J 6 bases; nucleotides not matched to a gene: 5. The CDR3 protein is CASSLQGAAEAFF. CDR3 nucleotides: TGTGCCAGCAGCCTTCAGGGGGCGGCTGAAGCTTTCTTT.

The CDR3: CASSAPGEMNTEAFF. The CDR3 DNA reads as TGTGCCAGTAGTGCCCCAGGGGAGATGAACACTGAAGCTTTCTTT. The rearrangement uses TRBV19 and TRBJ1-1; D is possibly TRBD1 (6 bases). V shed 5 bases and J shed 0 bases, with 13 bases lying between them. This CDR3 spans 15 amino acids. Germline V CDR1 and CDR2: LNHDA, SQIVND (reference sequence). The whole variable domain, remainder taken from reference TRBV19 and TRBJ1-1, is DGGITQSPKYLFRKEGQNVTLSCEQNLNHDAMYWYRQDPGQGLRLIYYSQIVNDFQKGDIAEGYSVSREKKESFPLTVTSAQKNPTAFYLCASSAPGEMNTEAFFGQGTRLTVV.

The V call is TRBV7-2, the J call TRBJ1-2, with 9 bases aligning to TRBD1. The CDR3 is 19 residues long. Germline V lookup: CDR1 SGHTA, CDR2 FQGNSA. The V and J ends lost 3 bases and 3 bases, in that order; junction bases with no gene match: 17. CDR3 protein: CASSFQGDRGTSTHYGYTF. The DNA for the CDR3 is TGTGCCAGCAGCTTCCAAGGCGACAGGGGGACTTCTACACACTATGGCTACACCTTC.

The chain combines TRBV7-2 with TRBJ1-5; D unresolved. Per the germline V gene, CDR1 is SGHTA and CDR2 is FQGNSA. This CDR3 spans 14 amino acids. Trimming removed 0 bases at V and 4 bases at J, with 7 bases between. CDR3 in DNA: TGTGCCAGCAGCTTAGCGGGCCGGAATCAGCCCCAGCATTTT. Its protein is CASSLAGRNQPQHF.